The entry below describes one TCR beta chain. Its specificity is not known. This sample stems from a study of cytomegalovirus exposure and HLA in healthy donors. General study findings and limits: Most TCR sequences were seen very rarely across donors, but some public TCRs occurred in many.

The protocol was immunoSEQ multiplex PCR, while the TCRdb copy is restricted to in-frame clones and leaves out a portion. The repertoire holds roughly 130,000 clones, with around nine tenths as singletons. Trimming took 4 bases from V and 4 from J, leaving 16 bases between them. Per the germline V gene, CDR1 is MGHRA and CDR2 is YSYEKL. The CDR3 length is 15 residues. Source material: PBMCs. This receptor was obtained from a man aged 30 to 39 in good health and CMV-seronegative. The chain combines TRBV4-1 with TRBJ1-2; the D is unclear. This chain's CDR3 is CASSRSGVLGYGYTF. CDR3 nucleotide sequence: TGCGCCAGCAGCCGATCCGGGGTATTGGGCTATGGCTACACCTTC.